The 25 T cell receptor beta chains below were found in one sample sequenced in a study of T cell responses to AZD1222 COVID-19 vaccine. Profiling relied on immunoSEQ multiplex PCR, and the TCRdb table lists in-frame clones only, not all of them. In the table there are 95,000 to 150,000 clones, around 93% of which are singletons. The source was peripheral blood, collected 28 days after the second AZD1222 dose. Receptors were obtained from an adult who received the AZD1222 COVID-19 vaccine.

In nucleotides, the CDR3 is TGTGCCAGCAGCCCATCTACTAGCGGGGCTTACGAGCAGTACTTC. It is translated as CASSPSTSGAYEQYF. The V and J genes are TRBV7-2 and TRBJ2-7; the match to TRBD2 covers 10 bases. The V and J ends lost 5 bases and 4 bases, in that order; junction bases with no gene match: 8. This CDR3 has 15 amino acids. Germline CDR1 SGHTA, CDR2 FQGNSA.

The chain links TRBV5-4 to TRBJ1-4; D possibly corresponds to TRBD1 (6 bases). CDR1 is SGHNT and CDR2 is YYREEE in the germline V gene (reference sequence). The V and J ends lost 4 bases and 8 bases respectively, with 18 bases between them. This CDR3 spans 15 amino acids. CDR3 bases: TGTGCCAGCAGCCCCCGAGGACTAAGGGGGGAAAAACTGTTTTTT. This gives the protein CASSPRGLRGEKLFF.

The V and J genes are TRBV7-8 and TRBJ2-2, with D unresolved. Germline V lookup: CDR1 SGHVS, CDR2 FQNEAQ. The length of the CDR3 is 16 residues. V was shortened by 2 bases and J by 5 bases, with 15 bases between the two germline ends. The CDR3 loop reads CASSLLLTGRTGELFF. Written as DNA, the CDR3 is TGTGCCAGCAGCTTACTATTGACTGGGCGAACCGGGGAGCTGTTTTTT.

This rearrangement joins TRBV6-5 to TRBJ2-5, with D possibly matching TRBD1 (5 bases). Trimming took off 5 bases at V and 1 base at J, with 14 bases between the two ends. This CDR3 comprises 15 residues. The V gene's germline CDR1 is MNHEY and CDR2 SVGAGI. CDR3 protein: CASSRQTVLQETQYF. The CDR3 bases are TGTGCCAGCAGTCGCCAGACAGTTCTCCAAGAGACCCAGTACTTC.

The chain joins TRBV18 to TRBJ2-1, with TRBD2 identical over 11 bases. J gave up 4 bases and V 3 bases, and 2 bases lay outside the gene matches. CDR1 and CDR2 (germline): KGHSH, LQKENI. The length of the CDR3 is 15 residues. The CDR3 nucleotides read TGTGCCAGCTCACCTAGCGGGGGGGAATACAATGAGCAGTTCTTC. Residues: CASSPSGGEYNEQFF.

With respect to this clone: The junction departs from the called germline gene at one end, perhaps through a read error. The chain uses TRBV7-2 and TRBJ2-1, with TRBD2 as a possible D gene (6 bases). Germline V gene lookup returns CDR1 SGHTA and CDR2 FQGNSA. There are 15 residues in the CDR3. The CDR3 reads CASSLASQGYNEQFF. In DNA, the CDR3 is TGTGCCAGCAGCCTAGCGTCGCAGGGCTACAATGAGCAGTTCTTC.

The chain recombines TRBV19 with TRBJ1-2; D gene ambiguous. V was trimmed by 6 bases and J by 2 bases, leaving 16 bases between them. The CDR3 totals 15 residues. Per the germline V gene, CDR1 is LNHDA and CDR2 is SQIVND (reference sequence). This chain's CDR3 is CASRFRTGRNYGYTF. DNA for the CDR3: TGTGCCAGTAGATTCCGGACCGGTAGGAACTATGGCTACACCTTC.

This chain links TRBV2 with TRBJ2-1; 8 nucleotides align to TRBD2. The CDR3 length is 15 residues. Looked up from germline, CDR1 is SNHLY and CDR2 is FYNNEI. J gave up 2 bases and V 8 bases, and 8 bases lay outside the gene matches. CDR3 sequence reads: CASESTGGPYNEQFF. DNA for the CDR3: TGTGCCAGCGAATCTACGGGGGGGCCCTACAATGAGCAGTTCTTC.

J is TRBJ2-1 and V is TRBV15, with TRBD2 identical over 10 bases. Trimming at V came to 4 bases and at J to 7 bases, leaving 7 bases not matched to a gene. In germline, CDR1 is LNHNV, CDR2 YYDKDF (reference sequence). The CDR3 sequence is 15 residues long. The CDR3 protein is CATSTSAGGRNEQFF. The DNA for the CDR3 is TGTGCCACCAGCACCTCAGCGGGAGGGAGAAATGAGCAGTTCTTC.

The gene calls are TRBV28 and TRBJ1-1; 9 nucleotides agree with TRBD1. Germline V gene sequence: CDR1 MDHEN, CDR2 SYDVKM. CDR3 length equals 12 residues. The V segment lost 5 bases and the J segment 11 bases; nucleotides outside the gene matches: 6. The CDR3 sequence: CASSPRTGDAFF. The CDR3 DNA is TGTGCCAGCAGTCCGCGGACAGGGGACGCTTTCTTT. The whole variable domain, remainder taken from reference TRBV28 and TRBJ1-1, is DVKVTQSSRYLVKRTGEKVFLECVQDMDHENMFWYRQDPGLGLRLIYFSYDVKMKEKGDIPEGYSVSREKKERFSLILESASTNQTSMYLCASSPRTGDAFFGQGTRLTVV.

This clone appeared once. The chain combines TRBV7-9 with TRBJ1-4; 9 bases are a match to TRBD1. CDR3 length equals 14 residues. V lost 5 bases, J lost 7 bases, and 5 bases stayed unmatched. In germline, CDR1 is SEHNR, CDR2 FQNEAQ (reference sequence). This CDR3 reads CASSTGQGIEKLFF. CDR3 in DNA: TGTGCCAGCAGCACGGGACAGGGAATTGAAAAACTGTTTTTT.

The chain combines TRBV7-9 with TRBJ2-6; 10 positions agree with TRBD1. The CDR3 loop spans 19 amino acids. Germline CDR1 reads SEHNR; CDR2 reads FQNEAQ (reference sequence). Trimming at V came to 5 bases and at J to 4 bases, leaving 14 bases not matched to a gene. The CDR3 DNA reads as TGTGCCAGCAGCCCGCGGGGGACAGGGGTGTACGGAGGGGCCAACGTCCTGACTTTC. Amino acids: CASSPRGTGVYGGANVLTF.

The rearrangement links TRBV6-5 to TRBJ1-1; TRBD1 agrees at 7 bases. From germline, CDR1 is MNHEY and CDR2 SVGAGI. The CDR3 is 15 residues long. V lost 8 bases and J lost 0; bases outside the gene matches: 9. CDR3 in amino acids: CASSKTTGMNTEAFF. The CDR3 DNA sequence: TGTGCCAGCTCGAAGACGACAGGGATGAACACTGAAGCTTTCTTT.

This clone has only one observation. The chain's CDR3 is CASRLETSSYNEQFF. CDR3 coding DNA: TGTGCAAGTCGCTTGGAGACTAGCTCCTACAATGAGCAGTTCTTC. The rearrangement joins TRBV12-2 to TRBJ2-1; the DNA was not compared with TRBD2, the D call given in the table. TRBV12-2 has pseudogene status. The CDR3 consists of 15 residues.

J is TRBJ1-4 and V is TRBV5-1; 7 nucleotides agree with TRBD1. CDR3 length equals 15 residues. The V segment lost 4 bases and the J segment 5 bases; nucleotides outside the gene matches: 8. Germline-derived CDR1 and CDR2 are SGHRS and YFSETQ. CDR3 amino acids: CASSPTGAGNEKLFF. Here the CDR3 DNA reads TGCGCCAGCAGCCCTACAGGGGCTGGGAATGAAAAACTGTTTTTT. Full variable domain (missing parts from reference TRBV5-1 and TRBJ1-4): KAGVTQTPRYLIKTRGQQVTLSCSPISGHRSVSWYQQTPGQGLQFLFEYFSETQRNKGNFPGRFSGRQFSNSRSEMNVSTLELGDSALYLCASSPTGAGNEKLFFGSGTQLSVL.

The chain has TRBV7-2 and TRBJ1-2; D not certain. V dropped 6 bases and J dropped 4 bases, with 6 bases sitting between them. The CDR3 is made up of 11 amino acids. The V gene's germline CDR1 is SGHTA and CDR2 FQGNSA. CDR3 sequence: CASRLSYGYTF. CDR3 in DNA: TGTGCCAGCAGACTCAGCTATGGCTACACCTTC.

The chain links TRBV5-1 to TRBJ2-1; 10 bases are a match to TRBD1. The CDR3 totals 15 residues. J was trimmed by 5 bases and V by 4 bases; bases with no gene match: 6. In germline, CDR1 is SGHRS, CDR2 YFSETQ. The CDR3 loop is CASSPRTGGNNEQFF. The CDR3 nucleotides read TGCGCCAGCAGCCCACGGACAGGGGGAAACAATGAGCAGTTCTTC. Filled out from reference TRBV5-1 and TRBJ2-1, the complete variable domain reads KAGVTQTPRYLIKTRGQQVTLSCSPISGHRSVSWYQQTPGQGLQFLFEYFSETQRNKGNFPGRFSGRQFSNSRSEMNVSTLELGDSALYLCASSPRTGGNNEQFFGPGTRLTVL.

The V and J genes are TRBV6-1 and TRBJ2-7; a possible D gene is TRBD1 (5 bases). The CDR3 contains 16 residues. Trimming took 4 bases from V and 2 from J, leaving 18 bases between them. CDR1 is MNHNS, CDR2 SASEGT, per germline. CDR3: CASSGTTAASPYEQYF. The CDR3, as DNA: TGTGCCAGCAGTGGGACGACAGCCGCGTCCCCCTACGAGCAGTACTTC.

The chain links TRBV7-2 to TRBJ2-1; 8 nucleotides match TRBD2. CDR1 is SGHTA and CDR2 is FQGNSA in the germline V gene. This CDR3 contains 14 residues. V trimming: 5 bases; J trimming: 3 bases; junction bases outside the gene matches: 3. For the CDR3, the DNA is TGTGCCAGCAGCCGGGGGGGCAGCTACAATGAGCAGTTCTTC. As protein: CASSRGGSYNEQFF.

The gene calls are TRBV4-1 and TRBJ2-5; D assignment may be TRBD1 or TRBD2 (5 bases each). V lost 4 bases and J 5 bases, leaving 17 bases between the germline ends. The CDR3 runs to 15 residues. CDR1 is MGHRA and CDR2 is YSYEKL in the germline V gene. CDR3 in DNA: TGCGCCAGCAGCCTCCTACTAGGTTCAGGGGAGACCCAGTACTTC. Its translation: CASSLLLGSGETQYF.

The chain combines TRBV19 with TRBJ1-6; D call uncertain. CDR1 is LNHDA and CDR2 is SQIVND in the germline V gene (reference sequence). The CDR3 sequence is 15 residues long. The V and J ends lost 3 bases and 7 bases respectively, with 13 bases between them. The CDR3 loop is CASSINKWTNSPLHF. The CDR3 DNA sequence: TGTGCCAGTAGTATCAATAAGTGGACCAATTCACCCCTCCACTTT.

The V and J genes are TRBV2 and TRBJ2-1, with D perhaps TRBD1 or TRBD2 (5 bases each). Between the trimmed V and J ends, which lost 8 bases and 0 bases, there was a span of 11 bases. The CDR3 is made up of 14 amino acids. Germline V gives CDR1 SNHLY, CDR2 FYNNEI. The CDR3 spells CASGDPSSYNEQFF. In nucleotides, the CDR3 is TGTGCCAGCGGGGACCCTAGCTCCTACAATGAGCAGTTCTTC.

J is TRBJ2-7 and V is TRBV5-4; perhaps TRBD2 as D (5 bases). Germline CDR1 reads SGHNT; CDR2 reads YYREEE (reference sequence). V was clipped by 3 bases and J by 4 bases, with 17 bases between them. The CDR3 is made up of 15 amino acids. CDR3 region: CASSYGDTRGYEQYF. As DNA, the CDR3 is TGTGCCAGCAGCTATGGGGATACCCGGGGTTACGAGCAGTACTTC.

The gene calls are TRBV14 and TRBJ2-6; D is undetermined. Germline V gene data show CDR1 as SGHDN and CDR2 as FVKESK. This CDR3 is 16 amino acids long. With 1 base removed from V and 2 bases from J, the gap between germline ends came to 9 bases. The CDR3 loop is CASSQARWAGANVLTF. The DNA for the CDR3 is TGTGCCAGCAGCCAAGCCAGATGGGCTGGGGCCAACGTCCTGACTTTC.

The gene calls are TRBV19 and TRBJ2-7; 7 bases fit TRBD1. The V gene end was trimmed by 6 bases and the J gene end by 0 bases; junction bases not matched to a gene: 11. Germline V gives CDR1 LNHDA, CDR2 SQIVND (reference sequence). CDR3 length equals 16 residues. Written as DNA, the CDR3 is TGTGCCAGTAGCGATCAGGGGGTCGCCAACTCCTACGAGCAGTACTTC. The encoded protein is CASSDQGVANSYEQYF.